This entry features one T cell receptor (beta chain) sequence. This clone's antigen is unknown. Base-call qualities are not available, and no considerably larger clone is one nucleotide away. The data belong to a study of draining lymph node invasion in breast cancer (dated by TCRdb to 2020 to 2022). Study-level background: Metastasis in lymph nodes was diagnosed using histology and cytokeratin immunohistochemistry and was confirmed with EpCAM/CD45 flow cytometry. Lymph nodes from roughly five patients were covered by the separate targeted TCR sequencing, and for three of those patients the primary tumors were sequenced as well. Matched non-invaded and tumor-invaded tumor-draining lymph nodes plus the primary tumor were contributed by each patient, with both Treg and Tconv subsets profiled. Across breast cancer tissues, a separate targeted assay used bulk TCR-beta CDR3 sequencing to compare sorted memory regulatory T cells with memory conventional CD4 T cells.

Spanning cysteine to phenylalanine, the CDR3 consists of 14 amino acids. This entry keeps only the CDR3 DNA: 42 bases, framed from base 1. The V end loses 3 bases and the J end loses 5 bases, and a stretch of 13 bases separates them. From a lookup of the germline V gene, CDR1 and CDR2 are KGHSH and LQKENI. Study-level results and caveats: The tumor top-100 clone tracking analysis could be carried out in only a couple of patients. Detection of some of the top 100 tumor clones in both invaded and non-invaded nodes suggests recirculation between tumor and draining nodes. Whether Treg conversion occurred in a given organ or whether converted Tregs recirculated between nodes and tumor could not be resolved from the data. TCRs shared between the Treg and Tconv subsets were viewed as suggestive of, but not proof of, a common clonal origin. According to the targeted TCR-seq data, Tregs appeared to be more clonally expanded than Tconvs in every tissue, and both subsets had lower diversity in tumor than in lymph nodes. Roughly 14-22% of Treg TCRs were shared with Tconvs per tissue, interpreted as suggesting peripheral Treg induction.

For memory conventional CD4 T cells, the sort was based on CD4+ CD45RA- CD25- cells. Each tumor-draining lymph node was classified as non-invaded if metastatic tumor cells were absent and as invaded if metastatic tumor cells were present. Before staining and sorting, a Miltenyi Pan T Cell isolation kit was used to pre-enrich the T cells. Immunohistochemistry for estrogen receptor, progesterone receptor, HER2 and Ki-67 was used to characterize primary tumors. Within a few hours after surgery, fresh surgical tissue was processed by cutting the tissue into small fragments. Tissue fragments were enzymatically digested with Liberase TL plus DNase for about 20 minutes and were then filtered through a 40-micrometer strainer. After DAPI live/dead staining, sorting was performed on a BD FACS Aria II with 98-99% purity. Sorted cells were lysed in TCL buffer, and RNA was purified with a Norgen Single Cell RNA purification kit including DNase treatment.

Libraries were built with bulk RNA-seq. The sample was run on an Illumina HiSeq 2500. Processing in the source paper ran as follows. In the separate targeted TCR-seq dataset, CDR3 sequences were extracted from raw reads and quantified using MiXCR version 2.1.5 with default parameters. TCR-beta clones in the separate targeted TCR-seq dataset were defined according to the combination of V gene, J gene and CDR3 sequence. In the separate targeted TCR-seq dataset, clones with fewer than three counts were removed, then only the 90% most strongly expressed clones per sample were retained. The separate targeted TCR-seq dataset calculated Treg-Tconv overlap for each tissue as the number of shared clones divided by the total number of Treg clones, multiplied by 100. TCRdb itself trimmed the public reads at Q25 with fastp, ran MiXCR and retained productive beta chains. Rows are unified per CDR3 protein, each entry keeping the most common DNA and genes. The V and J calls reflect TCRdb's pipeline rather than the authors' work. A total of around 4,000 distinct CDR3 sequences appear in this sample, approximately 78% of them only once. About 1.8% of the sample is held by the ten biggest clonotypes.

The chain is encoded by TRBV18 joined to TRBJ2-5, with no reliable assignment of the D segment. Specimen: sorted memory CD4+ effector T cells from a lymph node. Sample cell subset or site, as interpreted from the label and publication: CD45RA-negative sorted CD4+ T cells (memory Tconv or effector/memory Treg). The receptor comes from a female donor with luminal breast cancer. The bases read TGTGCCAGCTCACCCTGGCAGGAGAGGGAGACCCAGTACTTC. Translation gives CASSPWQERETQYF.